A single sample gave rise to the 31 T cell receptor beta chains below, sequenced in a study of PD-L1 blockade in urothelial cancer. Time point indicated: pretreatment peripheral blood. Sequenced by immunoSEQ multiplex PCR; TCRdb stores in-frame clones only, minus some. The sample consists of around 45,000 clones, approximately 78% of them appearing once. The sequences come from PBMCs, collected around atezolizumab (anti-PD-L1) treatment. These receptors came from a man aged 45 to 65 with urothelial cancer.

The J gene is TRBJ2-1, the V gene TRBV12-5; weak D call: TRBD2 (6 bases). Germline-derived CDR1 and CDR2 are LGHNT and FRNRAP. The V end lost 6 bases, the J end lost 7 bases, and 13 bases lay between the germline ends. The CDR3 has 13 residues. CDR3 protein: CASGSGTVNEQFF. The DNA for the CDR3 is TGTGCTAGTGGGTCCGGGACTGTTAATGAGCAGTTCTTC.

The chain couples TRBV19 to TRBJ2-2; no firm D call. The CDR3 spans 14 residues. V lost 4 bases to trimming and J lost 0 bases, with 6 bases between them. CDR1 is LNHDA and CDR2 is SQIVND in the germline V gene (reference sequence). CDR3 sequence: CASSNAANTGELFF. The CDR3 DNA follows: TGTGCCAGTAGTAACGCGGCGAACACCGGGGAGCTGTTTTTT.

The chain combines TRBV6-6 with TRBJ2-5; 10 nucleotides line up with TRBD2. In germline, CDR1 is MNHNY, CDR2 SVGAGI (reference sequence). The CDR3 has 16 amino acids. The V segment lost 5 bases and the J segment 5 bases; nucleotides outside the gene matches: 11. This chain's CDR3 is CASSRGSGGAGETQYF. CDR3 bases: TGTGCCAGCAGTAGGGGAAGCGGGGGGGCTGGGGAGACCCAGTACTTC.

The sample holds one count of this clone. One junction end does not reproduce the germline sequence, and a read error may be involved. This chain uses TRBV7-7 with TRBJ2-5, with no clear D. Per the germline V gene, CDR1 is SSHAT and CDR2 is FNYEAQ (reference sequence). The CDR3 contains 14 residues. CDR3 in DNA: TGTGCTAGCAGTTCGACCCCGCTAGTTGAGACCCAGTACTTC. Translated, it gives CASSSTPLVETQYF.

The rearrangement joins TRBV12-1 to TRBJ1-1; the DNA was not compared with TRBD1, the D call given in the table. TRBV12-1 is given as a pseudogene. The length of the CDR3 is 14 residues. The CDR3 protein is CASNDWDRRDKAFF. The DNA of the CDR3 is TGTGCCAGCAACGACTGGGACAGGCGCGATAAAGCTTTCTTT.

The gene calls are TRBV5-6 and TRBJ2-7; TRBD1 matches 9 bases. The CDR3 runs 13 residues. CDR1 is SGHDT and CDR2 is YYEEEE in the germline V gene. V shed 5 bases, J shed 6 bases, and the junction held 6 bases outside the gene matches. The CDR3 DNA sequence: TGTGCCAGCAGAGACGGGACAGGGCGCGAGCAGTACGTC. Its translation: CASRDGTGREQYV.

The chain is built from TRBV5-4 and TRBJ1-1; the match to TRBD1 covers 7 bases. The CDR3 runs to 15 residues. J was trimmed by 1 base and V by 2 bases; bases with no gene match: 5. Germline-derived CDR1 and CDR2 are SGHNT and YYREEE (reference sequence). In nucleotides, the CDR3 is TGTGCCAGCAGCTTCGACAGGGCAGGGAACACTGAAGCTTTCTTT. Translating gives CASSFDRAGNTEAFF.

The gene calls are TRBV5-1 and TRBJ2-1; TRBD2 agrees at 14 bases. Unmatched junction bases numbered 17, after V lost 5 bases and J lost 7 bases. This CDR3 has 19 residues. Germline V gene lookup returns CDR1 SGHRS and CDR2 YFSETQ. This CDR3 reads CASRGPGLAGARRKNEQFF. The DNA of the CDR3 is TGCGCCAGCAGAGGGCCGGGACTAGCGGGGGCGAGGCGCAAAAATGAGCAGTTCTTC.

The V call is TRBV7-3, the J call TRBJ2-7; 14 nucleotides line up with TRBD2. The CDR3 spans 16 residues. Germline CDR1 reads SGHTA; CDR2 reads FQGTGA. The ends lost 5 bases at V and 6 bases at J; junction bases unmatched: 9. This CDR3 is CASSPATSGRAVEQYF. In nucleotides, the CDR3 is TGTGCCAGCAGCCCCGCGACTAGCGGGAGGGCCGTCGAGCAGTACTTC.

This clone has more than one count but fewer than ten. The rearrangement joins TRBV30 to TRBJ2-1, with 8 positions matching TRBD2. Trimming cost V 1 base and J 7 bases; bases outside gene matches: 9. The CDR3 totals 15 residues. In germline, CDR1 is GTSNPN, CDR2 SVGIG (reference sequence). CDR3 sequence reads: CAWSDREGPRNEQFF. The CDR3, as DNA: TGTGCCTGGAGTGATCGGGAGGGCCCTCGGAATGAGCAGTTCTTC.

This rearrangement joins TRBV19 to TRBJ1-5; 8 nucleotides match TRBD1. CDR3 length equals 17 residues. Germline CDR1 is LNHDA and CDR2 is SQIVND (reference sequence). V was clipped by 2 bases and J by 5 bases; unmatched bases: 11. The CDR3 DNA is TGTGCCAGTAGTATATACCCAGGGGGCTTGAGTCATCAGCCCCAGCATTTT. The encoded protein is CASSIYPGGLSHQPQHF.

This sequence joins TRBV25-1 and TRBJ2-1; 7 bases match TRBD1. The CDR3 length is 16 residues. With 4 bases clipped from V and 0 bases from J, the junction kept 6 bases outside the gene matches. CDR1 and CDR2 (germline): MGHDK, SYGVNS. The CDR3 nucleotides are TGTGCCAGCAGTGTACTACGGGACAGCTCCTACAATGAGCAGTTCTTC. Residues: CASSVLRDSSYNEQFF.

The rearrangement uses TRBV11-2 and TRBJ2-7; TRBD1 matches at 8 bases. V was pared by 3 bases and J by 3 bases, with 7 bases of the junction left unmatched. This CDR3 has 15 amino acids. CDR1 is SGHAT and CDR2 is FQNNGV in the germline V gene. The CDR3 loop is CASSLAGTGHYEQYV. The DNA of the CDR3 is TGTGCCAGCAGCTTGGCCGGGACAGGCCACTACGAGCAGTACGTC.

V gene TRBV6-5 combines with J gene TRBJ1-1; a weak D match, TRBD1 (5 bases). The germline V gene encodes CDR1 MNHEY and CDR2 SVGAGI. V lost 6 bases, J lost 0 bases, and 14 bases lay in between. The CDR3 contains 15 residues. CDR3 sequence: CASRRQTSMNTEAFF. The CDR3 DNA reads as TGTGCCAGCAGGAGACAGACCTCCATGAACACTGAAGCTTTCTTT.

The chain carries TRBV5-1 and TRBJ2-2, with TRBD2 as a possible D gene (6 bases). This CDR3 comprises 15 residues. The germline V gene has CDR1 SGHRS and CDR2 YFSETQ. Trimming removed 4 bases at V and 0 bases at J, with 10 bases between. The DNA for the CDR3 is TGCGCCAGCAGCCTCGGCGGGGCGAACACCGGGGAGCTGTTTTTT. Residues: CASSLGGANTGELFF.

CDR3: CASSFSPIRGLYSPLHF. The DNA for the CDR3 is TGTGCCAGCAGTTTCTCACCCATCAGGGGGCTTTATTCACCCCTCCACTTT. The V and J genes are TRBV27 and TRBJ1-6, with 8 bases matching TRBD1. The germline V gene has CDR1 MNHEY and CDR2 SMNVEV (reference sequence). The CDR3 length is 17 residues. With 3 bases clipped from V and 8 bases from J, the junction kept 12 bases outside the gene matches.

CDR3 region: CASSLGQGAKNIQYF. The CDR3 DNA follows: TGCGCCAGCAGCTTGGGACAGGGAGCCAAAAACATTCAGTACTTC. The chain has TRBV5-1 and TRBJ2-4; 7 bases are shared with TRBD1. The germline gives CDR1 SGHRS, CDR2 YFSETQ. This CDR3 has 15 residues. After removal of 0 bases from V and 0 bases from J, the junction contained 0 bases not matched to a gene. Full variable domain (outside the CDR3, taken from reference TRBV5-1 and TRBJ2-4): KAGVTQTPRYLIKTRGQQVTLSCSPISGHRSVSWYQQTPGQGLQFLFEYFSETQRNKGNFPGRFSGRQFSNSRSEMNVSTLELGDSALYLCASSLGQGAKNIQYFGAGTRLSVL.

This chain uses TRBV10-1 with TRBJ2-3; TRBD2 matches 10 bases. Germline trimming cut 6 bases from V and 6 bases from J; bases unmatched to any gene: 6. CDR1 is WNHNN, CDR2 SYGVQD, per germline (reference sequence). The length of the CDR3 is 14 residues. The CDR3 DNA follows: TGCGCCAGCAGCCTAGCGGGAGCGGCTGATACGCAGTATTTT. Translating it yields CASSLAGAADTQYF.

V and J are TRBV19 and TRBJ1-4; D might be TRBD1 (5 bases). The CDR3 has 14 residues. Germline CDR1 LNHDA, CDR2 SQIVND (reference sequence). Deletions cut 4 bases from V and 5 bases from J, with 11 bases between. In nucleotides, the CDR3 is TGTGCCAGTAGTAGGGGCCTCTCCAATGAAAAACTGTTTTTT. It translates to CASSRGLSNEKLFF.

DNA of the CDR3: TGCGCCAGCAGCTCCACAGATAGCGGGAGAGGGGGTTACGAGCAGTACTTC. The encoded protein is CASSSTDSGRGGYEQYF. The chain recombines TRBV5-1 with TRBJ2-7; 9 bases line up with TRBD2. The CDR3 runs 17 residues. Per germline, CDR1 SGHRS and CDR2 YFSETQ. The V segment lost 3 bases and the J segment 4 bases; nucleotides outside the gene matches: 14. Filled out from reference TRBV5-1 and TRBJ2-7, the complete variable domain reads KAGVTQTPRYLIKTRGQQVTLSCSPISGHRSVSWYQQTPGQGLQFLFEYFSETQRNKGNFPGRFSGRQFSNSRSEMNVSTLELGDSALYLCASSSTDSGRGGYEQYFGPGTRLTVT.

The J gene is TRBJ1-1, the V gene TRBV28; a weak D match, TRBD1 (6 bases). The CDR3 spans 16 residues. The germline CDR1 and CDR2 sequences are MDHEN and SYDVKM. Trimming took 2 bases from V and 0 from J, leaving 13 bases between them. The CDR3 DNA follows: TGTGCCAGCAGTTTAGGCGGGGGGCCTATGAACACTGAAGCTTTCTTT. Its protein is CASSLGGGPMNTEAFF.

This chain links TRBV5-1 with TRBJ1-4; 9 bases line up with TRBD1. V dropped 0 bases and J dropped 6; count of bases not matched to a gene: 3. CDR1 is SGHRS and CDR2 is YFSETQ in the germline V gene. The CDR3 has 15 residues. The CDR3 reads CASSLADRGDEKLFF. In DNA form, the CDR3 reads TGCGCCAGCAGCTTGGCGGACAGGGGAGATGAAAAACTGTTTTTT.

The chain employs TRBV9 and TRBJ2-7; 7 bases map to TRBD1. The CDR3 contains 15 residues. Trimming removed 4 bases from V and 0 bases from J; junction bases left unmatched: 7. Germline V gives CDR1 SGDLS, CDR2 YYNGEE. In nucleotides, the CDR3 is TGTGCCAGCAGCCCGAATGAGGGGGCCTCCTACGAGCAGTACTTC. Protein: CASSPNEGASYEQYF.

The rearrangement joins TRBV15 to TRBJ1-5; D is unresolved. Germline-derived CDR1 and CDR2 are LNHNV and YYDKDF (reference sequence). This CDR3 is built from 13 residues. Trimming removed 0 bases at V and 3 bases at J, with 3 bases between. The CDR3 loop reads CATSRDINQPQHF. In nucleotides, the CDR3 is TGTGCCACCAGCAGAGATATCAATCAGCCCCAGCATTTT. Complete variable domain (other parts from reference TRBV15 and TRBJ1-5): DAMVIQNPRYQVTQFGKPVTLSCSQTLNHNVMYWYQQKSSQAPKLLFHYYDKDFNNEADTPDNFQSRRPNTSFCFLDIRSPGLGDTAMYLCATSRDINQPQHFGDGTRLSIL.

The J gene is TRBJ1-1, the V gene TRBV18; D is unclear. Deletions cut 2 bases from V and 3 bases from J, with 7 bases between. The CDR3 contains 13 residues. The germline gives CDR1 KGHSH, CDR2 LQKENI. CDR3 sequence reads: CASSPRRDTEAFF. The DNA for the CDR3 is TGTGCCAGCTCACCAAGACGGGACACTGAAGCTTTCTTT.

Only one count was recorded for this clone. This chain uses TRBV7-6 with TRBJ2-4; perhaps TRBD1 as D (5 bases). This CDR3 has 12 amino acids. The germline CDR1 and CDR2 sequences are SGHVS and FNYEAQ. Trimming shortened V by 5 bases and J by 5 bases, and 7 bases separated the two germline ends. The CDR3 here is CASSGHENIQYF. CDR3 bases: TGTGCCAGCAGCGGACACGAAAACATTCAGTACTTC.

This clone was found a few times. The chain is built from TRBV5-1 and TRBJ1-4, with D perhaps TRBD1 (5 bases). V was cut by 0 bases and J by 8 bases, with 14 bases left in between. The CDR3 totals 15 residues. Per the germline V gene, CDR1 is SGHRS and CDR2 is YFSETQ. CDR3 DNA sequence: TGCGCCAGCAGCTTGGCCGGGGGGGGTGGCGAAAAACTGTTTTTT. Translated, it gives CASSLAGGGGEKLFF. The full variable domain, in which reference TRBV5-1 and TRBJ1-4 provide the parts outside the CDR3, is KAGVTQTPRYLIKTRGQQVTLSCSPISGHRSVSWYQQTPGQGLQFLFEYFSETQRNKGNFPGRFSGRQFSNSRSEMNVSTLELGDSALYLCASSLAGGGGEKLFFGSGTQLSVL.

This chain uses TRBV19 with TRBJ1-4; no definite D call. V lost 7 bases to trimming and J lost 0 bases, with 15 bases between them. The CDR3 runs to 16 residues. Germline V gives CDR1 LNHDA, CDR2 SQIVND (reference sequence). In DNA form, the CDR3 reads TGTGCCAGTACCTCTTCGACCGGAGCAACTAATGAAAAACTGTTTTTT. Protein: CASTSSTGATNEKLFF. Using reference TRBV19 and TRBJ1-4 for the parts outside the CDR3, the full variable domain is DGGITQSPKYLFRKEGQNVTLSCEQNLNHDAMYWYRQDPGQGLRLIYYSQIVNDFQKGDIAEGYSVSREKKESFPLTVTSAQKNPTAFYLCASTSSTGATNEKLFFGSGTQLSVL.

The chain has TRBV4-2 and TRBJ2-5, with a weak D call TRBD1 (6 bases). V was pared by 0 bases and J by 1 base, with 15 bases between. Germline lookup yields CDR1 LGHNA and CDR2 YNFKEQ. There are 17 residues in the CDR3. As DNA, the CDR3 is TGTGCCAGCAGCCAAGATGGGGGCGGGCGTCGCCAAGAGACCCAGTACTTC. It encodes CASSQDGGGRRQETQYF.

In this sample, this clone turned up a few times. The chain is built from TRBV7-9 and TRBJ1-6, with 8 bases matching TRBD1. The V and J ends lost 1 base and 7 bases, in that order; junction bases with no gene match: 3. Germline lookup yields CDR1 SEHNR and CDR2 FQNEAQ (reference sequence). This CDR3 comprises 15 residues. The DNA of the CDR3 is TGTGCCAGCAGCTTAGGAAGGACAGGGAATTCACCCCTCCACTTT. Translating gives CASSLGRTGNSPLHF.

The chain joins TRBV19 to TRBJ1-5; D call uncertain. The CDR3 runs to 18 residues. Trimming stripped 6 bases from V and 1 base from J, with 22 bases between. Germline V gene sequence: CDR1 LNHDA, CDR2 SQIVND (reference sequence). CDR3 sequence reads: CASSQLTRGGWSNQPQHF. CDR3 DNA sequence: TGTGCCAGTAGCCAGTTGACCCGGGGAGGTTGGAGCAATCAGCCCCAGCATTTT.